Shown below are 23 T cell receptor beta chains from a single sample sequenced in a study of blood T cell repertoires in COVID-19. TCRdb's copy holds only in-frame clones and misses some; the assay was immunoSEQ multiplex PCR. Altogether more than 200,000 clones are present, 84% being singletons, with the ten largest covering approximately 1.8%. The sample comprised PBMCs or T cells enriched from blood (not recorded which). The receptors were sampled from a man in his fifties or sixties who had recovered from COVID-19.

Here the CDR3 DNA reads TGTGCCAGCGGTTCATTAAACGGGGAAAAACTGTTTTTT. Protein sequence: CASGSLNGEKLFF. The chain employs TRBV11-3 and TRBJ1-4; no firm D call. V dropped 8 bases and J dropped 8 bases, with 15 bases sitting between them. Germline V CDR1 and CDR2: SGHNT, YENEEA. The CDR3 totals 13 residues.

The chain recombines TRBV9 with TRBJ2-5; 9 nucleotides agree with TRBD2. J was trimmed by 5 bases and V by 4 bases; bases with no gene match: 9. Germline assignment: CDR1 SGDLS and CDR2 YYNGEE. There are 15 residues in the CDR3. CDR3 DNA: TGTGCCAGCAGCCCAGAGGCGGGGGGGCTGGAGACCCAGTACTTC. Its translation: CASSPEAGGLETQYF.

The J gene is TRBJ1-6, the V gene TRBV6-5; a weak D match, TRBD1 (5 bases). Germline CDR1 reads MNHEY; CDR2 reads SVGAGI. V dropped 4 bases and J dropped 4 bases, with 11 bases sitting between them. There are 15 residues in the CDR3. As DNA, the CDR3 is TGTGCCAGCAGTTTACGGGCAGGGTATAATTCACCCCTCCACTTT. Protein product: CASSLRAGYNSPLHF.

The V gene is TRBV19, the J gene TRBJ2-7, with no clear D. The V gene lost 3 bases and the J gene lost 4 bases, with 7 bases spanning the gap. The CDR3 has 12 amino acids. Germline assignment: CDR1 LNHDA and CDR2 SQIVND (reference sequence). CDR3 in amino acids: CASSILGYEQYF. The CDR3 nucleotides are TGTGCCAGTAGTATCCTAGGTTACGAGCAGTACTTC.

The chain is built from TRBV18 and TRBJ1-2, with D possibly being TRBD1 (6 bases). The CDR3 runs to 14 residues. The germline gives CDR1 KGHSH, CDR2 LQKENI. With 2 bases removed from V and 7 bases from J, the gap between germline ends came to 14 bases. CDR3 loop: CASSPSAGAAGYTF. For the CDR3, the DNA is TGTGCCAGCTCACCATCGGCAGGGGCTGCTGGCTACACCTTC.

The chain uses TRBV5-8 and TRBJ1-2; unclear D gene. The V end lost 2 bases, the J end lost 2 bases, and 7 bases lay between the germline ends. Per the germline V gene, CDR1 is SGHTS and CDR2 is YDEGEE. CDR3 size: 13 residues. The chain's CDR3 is CASSFGGNYGYTF. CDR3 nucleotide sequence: TGTGCCAGCAGCTTCGGCGGAAACTATGGCTACACCTTC.

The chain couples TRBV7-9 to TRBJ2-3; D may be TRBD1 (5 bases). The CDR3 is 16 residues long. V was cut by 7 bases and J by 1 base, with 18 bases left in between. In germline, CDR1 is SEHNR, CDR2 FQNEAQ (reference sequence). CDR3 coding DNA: TGTGCCAGCATTTCGTATCCAGGGATGGGCACAGATACGCAGTATTTT. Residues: CASISYPGMGTDTQYF.

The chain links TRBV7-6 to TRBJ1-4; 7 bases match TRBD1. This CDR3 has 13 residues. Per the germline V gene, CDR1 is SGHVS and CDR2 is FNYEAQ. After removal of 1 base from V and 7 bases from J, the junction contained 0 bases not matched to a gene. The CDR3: CASSLDRGEKLFF. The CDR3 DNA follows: TGTGCCAGCAGCTTAGACAGGGGTGAAAAACTGTTTTTT. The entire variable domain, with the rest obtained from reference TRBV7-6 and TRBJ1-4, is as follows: GAGVSQSPRYKVTKRGQDVALRCDPISGHVSLYWYRQALGQGPEFLTYFNYEAQQDKSGLPNDRFSAERPEGSISTLTIQRTEQRDSAMYRCASSLDRGEKLFFGSGTQLSVL.

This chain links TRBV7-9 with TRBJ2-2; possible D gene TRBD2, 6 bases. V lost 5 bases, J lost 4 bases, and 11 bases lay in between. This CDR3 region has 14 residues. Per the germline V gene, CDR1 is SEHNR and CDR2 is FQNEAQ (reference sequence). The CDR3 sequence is CASSATSFTGELFF. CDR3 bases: TGTGCCAGCAGCGCGACTAGTTTCACCGGGGAGCTGTTTTTT.

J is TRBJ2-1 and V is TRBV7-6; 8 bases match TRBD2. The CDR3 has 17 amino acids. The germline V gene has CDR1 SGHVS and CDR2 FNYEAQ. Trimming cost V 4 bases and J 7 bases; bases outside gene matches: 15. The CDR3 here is CASSSKPPGGASNEQFF. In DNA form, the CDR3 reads TGTGCCAGCAGCTCCAAGCCCCCCGGGGGGGCCTCGAATGAGCAGTTCTTC.

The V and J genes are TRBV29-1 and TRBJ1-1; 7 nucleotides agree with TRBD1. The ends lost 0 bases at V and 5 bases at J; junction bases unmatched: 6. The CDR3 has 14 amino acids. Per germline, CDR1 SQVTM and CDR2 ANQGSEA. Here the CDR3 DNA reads TGCAGCGTTGAAGAAAGATACAGGGGAACTGAAGCTTTCTTT. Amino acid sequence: CSVEERYRGTEAFF.

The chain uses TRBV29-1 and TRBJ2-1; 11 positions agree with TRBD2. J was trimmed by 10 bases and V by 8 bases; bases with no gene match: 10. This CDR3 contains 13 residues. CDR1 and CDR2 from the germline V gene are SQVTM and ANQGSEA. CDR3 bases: TGCAGCACTCGGACTAGCGGGCTTACGGAGCAGTTCTTC. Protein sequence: CSTRTSGLTEQFF.

The CDR3 DNA sequence: TGTGCCAGCAGTGAAGGGAATGAGGGCACTGAAGCTTTCTTT. This translates into CASSEGNEGTEAFF. The chain combines TRBV6-1 with TRBJ1-1; D remains unclear. Germline CDR1 reads MNHNS; CDR2 reads SASEGT. This CDR3 has 14 residues. V lost 1 base and J lost 4, with 10 bases in between.

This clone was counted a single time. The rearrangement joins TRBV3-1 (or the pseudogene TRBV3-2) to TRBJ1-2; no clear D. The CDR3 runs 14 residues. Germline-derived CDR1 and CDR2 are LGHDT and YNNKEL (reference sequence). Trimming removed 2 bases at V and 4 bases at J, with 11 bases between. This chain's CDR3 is CASSQYSGFYGYTF. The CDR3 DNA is TGTGCCAGCAGCCAATATTCAGGTTTCTATGGCTACACCTTC.

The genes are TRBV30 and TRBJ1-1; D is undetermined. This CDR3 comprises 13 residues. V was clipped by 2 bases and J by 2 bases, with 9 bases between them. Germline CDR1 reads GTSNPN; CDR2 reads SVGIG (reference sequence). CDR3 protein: CAWSSSTNTEAFF. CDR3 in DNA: TGTGCCTGGAGTAGCTCAACTAACACTGAAGCTTTCTTT.

CDR3 loop: CASSLVPDSNQPQHF. CDR3 DNA sequence: TGCGCCAGCAGCTTGGTACCAGATAGCAATCAGCCCCAGCATTTT. The V gene is TRBV5-1, the J gene TRBJ1-5; no firm D call. The CDR3 is 15 amino acids. Trimming stripped 0 bases from V and 0 bases from J, with 7 bases between. CDR1 SGHRS and CDR2 YFSETQ come from the germline V gene.

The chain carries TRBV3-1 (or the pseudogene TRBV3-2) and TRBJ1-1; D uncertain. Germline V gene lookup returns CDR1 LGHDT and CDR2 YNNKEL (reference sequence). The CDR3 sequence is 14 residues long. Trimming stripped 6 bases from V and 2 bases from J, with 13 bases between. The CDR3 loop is CASRPGIINTEAFF. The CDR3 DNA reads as TGTGCCAGCAGGCCCGGGATCATCAACACTGAAGCTTTCTTT.

Here the CDR3 DNA reads TGTGCCAGCAGGGATGACAGGGGGGCTTATCAGCCCCAGCATTTT. It codes for CASRDDRGAYQPQHF. The chain carries TRBV28 and TRBJ1-5; 9 positions match TRBD1. This CDR3 is 15 amino acids long. Per the germline V gene, CDR1 is MDHEN and CDR2 is SYDVKM. The J segment lost 5 bases and the V segment lost 6 bases, leaving 8 bases of the junction unmatched.

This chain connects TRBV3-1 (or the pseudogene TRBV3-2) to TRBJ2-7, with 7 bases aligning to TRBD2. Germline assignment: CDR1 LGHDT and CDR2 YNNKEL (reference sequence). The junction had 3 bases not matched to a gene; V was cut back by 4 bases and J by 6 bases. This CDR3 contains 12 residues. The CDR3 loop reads CASSPGRGEQYF. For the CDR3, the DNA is TGTGCCAGCAGCCCGGGGAGGGGCGAGCAGTACTTC.

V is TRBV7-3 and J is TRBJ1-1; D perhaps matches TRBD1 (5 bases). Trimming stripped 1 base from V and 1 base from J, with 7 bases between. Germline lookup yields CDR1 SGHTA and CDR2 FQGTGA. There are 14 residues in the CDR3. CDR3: CASSLKGENTEAFF. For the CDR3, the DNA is TGTGCCAGCAGCTTAAAAGGGGAGAACACTGAAGCTTTCTTT. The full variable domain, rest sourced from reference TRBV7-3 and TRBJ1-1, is GAGVSQTPSNKVTEKGKYVELRCDPISGHTALYWYRQSLGQGPEFLIYFQGTGAADDSGLPNDRFFAVRPEGSVSTLKIQRTERGDSAVYLCASSLKGENTEAFFGQGTRLTVV.

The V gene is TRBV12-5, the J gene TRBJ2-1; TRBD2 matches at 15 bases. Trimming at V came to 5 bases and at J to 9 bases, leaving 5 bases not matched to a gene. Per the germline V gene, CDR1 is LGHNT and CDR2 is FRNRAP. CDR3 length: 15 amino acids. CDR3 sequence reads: CASGPGLAGGIEQFF. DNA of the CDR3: TGTGCTAGTGGTCCAGGACTAGCGGGGGGGATTGAGCAGTTCTTC.

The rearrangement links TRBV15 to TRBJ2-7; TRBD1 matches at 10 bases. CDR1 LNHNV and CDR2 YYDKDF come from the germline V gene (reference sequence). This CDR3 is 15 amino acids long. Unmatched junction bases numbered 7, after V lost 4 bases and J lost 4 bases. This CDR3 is CATSKARDRGYEQYF. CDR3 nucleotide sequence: TGTGCCACCAGCAAAGCCCGGGACAGGGGATACGAGCAGTACTTC.

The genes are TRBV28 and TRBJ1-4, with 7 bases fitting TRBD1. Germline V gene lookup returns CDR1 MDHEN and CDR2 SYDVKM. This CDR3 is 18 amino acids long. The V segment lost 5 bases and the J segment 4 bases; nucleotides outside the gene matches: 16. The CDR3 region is CASSPPTEPGGYNEKLFF. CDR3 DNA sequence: TGTGCCAGCAGTCCCCCGACTGAACCAGGGGGTTATAATGAAAAACTGTTTTTT.